The clone carrying this T cell receptor beta chain was observed a few times. Per the germline V gene, CDR1 is SGHRS and CDR2 is YFSETQ. The CDR3 covers 13 residues. Between the trimmed V and J ends, which lost 4 bases and 5 bases, there was a span of 12 bases. TCRdb recomputed calls from the RT-PCR reads with MiXCR, one row per CDR3 protein. The sample includes approximately 290,000 distinct CDR3 sequences, about 20% seen only once; the top ten take 10%. These data come from a study of response to subunit inactivated influenza vaccine. The chain joins TRBV5-1 to TRBJ1-1, with D unresolved. The TCR sequence derives from a man between 50 and 69 years old who received an inactivated influenza vaccine. The source was PBMCs from blood, collected about 20 months after vaccination. DNA for the CDR3: TGCGCCAGCAGCCGCCAAAGTAGGACTGAAGCTTTCTTT. Its protein product is CASSRQSRTEAFF. Full variable domain (missing parts from reference TRBV5-1 and TRBJ1-1): KAGVTQTPRYLIKTRGQQVTLSCSPISGHRSVSWYQQTPGQGLQFLFEYFSETQRNKGNFPGRFSGRQFSNSRSEMNVSTLELGDSALYLCASSRQSRTEAFFGQGTRLTVV.